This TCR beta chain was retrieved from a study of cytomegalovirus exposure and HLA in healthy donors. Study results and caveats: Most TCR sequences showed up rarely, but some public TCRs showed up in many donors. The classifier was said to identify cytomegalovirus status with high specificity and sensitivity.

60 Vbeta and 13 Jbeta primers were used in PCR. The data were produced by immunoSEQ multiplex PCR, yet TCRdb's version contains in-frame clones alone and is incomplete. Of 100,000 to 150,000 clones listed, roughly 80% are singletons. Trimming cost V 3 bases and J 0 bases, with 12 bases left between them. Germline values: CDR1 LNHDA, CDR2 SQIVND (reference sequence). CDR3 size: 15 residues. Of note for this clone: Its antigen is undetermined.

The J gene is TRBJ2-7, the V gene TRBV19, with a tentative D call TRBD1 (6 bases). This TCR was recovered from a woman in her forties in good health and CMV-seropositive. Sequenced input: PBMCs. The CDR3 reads CASSISRGSSYEQYF. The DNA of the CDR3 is TGTGCCAGTAGTATCAGCAGGGGAAGCTCCTACGAGCAGTACTTC.